The present T cell receptor (beta chain) was sequenced within a study of beta chain features in type 1 diabetes. In the study overall: Across all samples, 100 million to 130 million sorted cells were examined.

This clone has just a few counts. The whole isolated RNA underwent reverse transcription, so sequencing captured expressed TCRB transcripts. Repertoires were generated with immunoSEQ multiplex PCR, while TCRdb's copy carries only in-frame clones and drops some. The sample consists of 400,000 to 600,000 clones, around 28% of them appearing once. Stem cell-like memory, regulatory, central memory and naive CD4+ cells were sorted via CD45RO/CCR7/CD25/CD127/CD95/CD27. The CDR3 is made up of 19 amino acids. Germline-derived CDR1 and CDR2 are LGHNT and FRNRAP. Trimming removed 0 bases from V and 8 bases from J; junction bases left unmatched: 16.

The genes are TRBV12-5 and TRBJ1-4, with 9 bases fitting TRBD1. The TCR comes from a young man in good health. The sample comprised naive CD4+ T cells from blood. This CDR3 is CASGLVQETGGGEEEKLFF. The CDR3 DNA reads TGTGCTAGTGGTTTGGTACAGGAGACAGGGGGAGGAGAGGAAGAAAAACTGTTTTTT.